These 5 T cell receptor beta chains were sequenced from one sample in a study of shared clonotypes between healthy human individuals. Method: immunoSEQ multiplex PCR; TCRdb's copy keeps in-frame clones and lacks some. The sample contains about 1 million clones, roughly 74% of which appear only once. Specimen: memory CD4+ T cells from PBMCs. Subset described: CD45RA-negative fraction. The source of these receptors is a man between 18 and 29 years old in good health. Some clones in this sample may be carry-over from other donors' samples.

This clone was recorded only once. CDR3 bases: TGTGCCAGCACCCATGGGACCAAAAACATTCAGTACTTC. Protein product: CASTHGTKNIQYF. The rearrangement links TRBV11-2 to TRBJ2-4; D not resolved. The CDR3 covers 13 residues. V was pared by 7 bases and J by 2 bases, with 9 bases between. Germline V CDR1 and CDR2: SGHAT, FQNNGV.

The chain employs TRBV2 and TRBJ2-6; TRBD1 matches at 7 bases. There are 16 residues in the CDR3. V shed 4 bases, J shed 6 bases, and the junction held 9 bases outside the gene matches. Germline loops: CDR1 SNHLY, CDR2 FYNNEI. CDR3 amino acids: CASSVNRGHVANVLTF. The CDR3 nucleotides are TGTGCCAGCAGTGTGAACAGGGGTCATGTGGCCAACGTCCTGACTTTC.

This clone was detected only once. The gene calls are TRBV19 and TRBJ1-2, with 7 positions matching TRBD1. V lost 10 bases to trimming and J lost 3 bases; unmatched junction nucleotides: 8. Germline V gene data show CDR1 as LNHDA and CDR2 as SQIVND (reference sequence). The length of the CDR3 is 13 residues. CDR3 sequence reads: CATRRGRDYGYTF. Here the CDR3 DNA reads TGTGCCACTCGCAGGGGGAGGGACTATGGCTACACCTTC.

The chain combines TRBV7-9 with TRBJ2-3; D possibly corresponds to TRBD2 (6 bases). Trimming removed 5 bases at V and 2 bases at J, with 11 bases between. This CDR3 is 14 amino acids long. In germline, CDR1 is SEHNR, CDR2 FQNEAQ (reference sequence). CDR3 residues: CASSLTGDTDTQYF. CDR3 in DNA: TGTGCCAGCAGCCTTACGGGGGACACAGATACGCAGTATTTT.

This chain connects TRBV25-1 to TRBJ2-1; TRBD2 matches 7 bases. This CDR3 is built from 15 residues. V was pared by 5 bases and J by 10 bases, with 14 bases of the junction left unmatched. CDR1 MGHDK and CDR2 SYGVNS come from the germline V gene. CDR3 DNA sequence: TGTGCCAGCAGTAAATTTCGCGGGAGTTTAGACGAGCAGTTCTTC. Residues: CASSKFRGSLDEQFF.